These T cell receptor beta chains were read from a single sample in a study of blood T cell repertoires in COVID-19. Profiling relied on immunoSEQ multiplex PCR, and the TCRdb table lists in-frame clones only, not all of them. The sample has about 43,000 clones, around 80% seen once; the top ten hold 20% to 30%. The specimen was peripheral blood. These receptors were collected from an older woman with acute or convalescent COVID-19. The CDR3 runs from the conserved cysteine through the conserved F or W. The D gene is left open where the match is weak. A clone size is listed for some rows: how often the clone was seen (once, few, many), or a class if it is expanded.

clone_size: -
v_call: TRBV6-5
j_call: TRBJ1-6
d_call: -
cdr3_aa: CASSYQQGNSPLHF
cdr3_nt: TGTGCCAGCAGTTACCAACAGGGAAATTCACCCCTCCACTTT

clone_size: -
v_call: TRBV6-1
j_call: TRBJ1-2
d_call: TRBD1
cdr3_aa: CASSGAGTVGVGYTF
cdr3_nt: TGTGCCAGCAGTGGAGCGGGGACAGTGGGAGTTGGCTACACCTTC

clone_size: -
v_call: TRBV18
j_call: TRBJ2-1
d_call: TRBD2
cdr3_aa: CASSPGLARGNEQFF
cdr3_nt: TGTGCCAGCTCACCAGGACTAGCGAGGGGCAATGAGCAGTTCTTC

clone_size: -
v_call: TRBV3-1/TRBV3-2
j_call: TRBJ1-1
d_call: -
cdr3_aa: CASSQDTGVAEAFF
cdr3_nt: TGTGCCAGCAGCCAAGATACGGGGGTAGCTGAAGCTTTCTTT

clone_size: -
v_call: TRBV4-1
j_call: TRBJ2-2
d_call: -
cdr3_aa: CASSYRQGGGELFF
cdr3_nt: TGCGCCAGCAGCTATCGACAAGGAGGCGGGGAGCTGTTTTTT

clone_size: once
v_call: TRBV6-2/TRBV6-3
j_call: TRBJ1-1
d_call: TRBD1
cdr3_aa: CASSYSGQGMNTEAFF
cdr3_nt: TGTGCCAGCAGTTACTCGGGACAGGGCATGAACACTGAAGCTTTCTTT

clone_size: -
v_call: TRBV9
j_call: TRBJ1-2
d_call: TRBD1
cdr3_aa: CASSNRGFDYGYTF
cdr3_nt: TGTGCCAGCAGCAACAGGGGGTTCGACTATGGCTACACCTTC

clone_size: -
v_call: TRBV4-1
j_call: TRBJ2-6
d_call: -
cdr3_aa: CASSQVPFLGRLSAGANVLTF
cdr3_nt: TGCGCCAGCAGCCAAGTTCCCTTCTTGGGGCGGCTCTCTGCTGGGGCCAACGTCCTGACTTTC

clone_size: once
v_call: TRBV19
j_call: TRBJ2-3
d_call: -
cdr3_aa: CASKRTASGDTQYF
cdr3_nt: TGTGCCAGTAAACGGACAGCATCGGGAGATACGCAGTATTTT

clone_size: -
v_call: TRBV27
j_call: TRBJ1-6
d_call: TRBD1
cdr3_aa: CVSSLQGLGSPLHF
cdr3_nt: TGTGTCAGCAGTTTACAGGGGTTAGGGTCACCCCTCCACTTT

clone_size: few
v_call: TRBV7-9
j_call: TRBJ2-1
d_call: TRBD2
cdr3_aa: CASSPQTGLAAYNEQFF
cdr3_nt: TGTGCCAGCAGCCCCCAAACGGGACTAGCGGCTTACAATGAGCAGTTCTTC

clone_size: -
v_call: TRBV19
j_call: TRBJ2-5
d_call: TRBD2
cdr3_aa: CASSTAVPSGQETQYF
cdr3_nt: TGTGCCAGTAGTACGGCGGTACCTAGCGGACAAGAGACCCAGTACTTC

clone_size: once
v_call: TRBV3-1/TRBV3-2
j_call: TRBJ1-1
d_call: -
cdr3_aa: CASSQDLWGGTEAFF
cdr3_nt: TGTGCCAGCAGCCAAGATCTCTGGGGGGGGACTGAAGCTTTCTTT

clone_size: -
v_call: TRBV6-1
j_call: TRBJ1-3
d_call: -
cdr3_aa: CASSDAGQSGDTIYF
cdr3_nt: TGTGCCAGCAGTGATGCGGGTCAGAGTGGGGACACCATATATTTT

clone_size: -
v_call: TRBV13
j_call: TRBJ2-3
d_call: TRBD1
cdr3_aa: CASSAGTGFLRDTQYF
cdr3_nt: TGTGCCAGCAGCGCCGGGACAGGGTTTCTGCGAGATACGCAGTATTTT

clone_size: -
v_call: TRBV7-9
j_call: TRBJ2-5
d_call: -
cdr3_aa: CASSLVVAAPGETQYF
cdr3_nt: TGTGCCAGCAGCTTAGTGGTAGCGGCCCCGGGTGAGACCCAGTACTTC

clone_size: -
v_call: TRBV3-1/TRBV3-2
j_call: TRBJ1-2
d_call: TRBD1
cdr3_aa: CASSRDRGAFYGYTF
cdr3_nt: TGTGCCAGCAGCAGGGACAGGGGGGCCTTCTATGGCTACACCTTC

clone_size: -
v_call: TRBV7-2
j_call: TRBJ2-1
d_call: TRBD2
cdr3_aa: CASSFLAGAIEEFF
cdr3_nt: TGTGCCAGCAGCTTTCTAGCGGGGGCAATAGAGGAGTTCTTC

clone_size: -
v_call: TRBV7-9
j_call: TRBJ1-1
d_call: -
cdr3_aa: CASSKLARNTEAFF
cdr3_nt: TGTGCCAGCAGCAAACTCGCGAGGAACACTGAAGCTTTCTTT

clone_size: -
v_call: TRBV5-6
j_call: TRBJ2-2
d_call: -
cdr3_aa: CASSFFEGVGTGELFF
cdr3_nt: TGTGCCAGCAGCTTCTTTGAGGGGGTGGGCACCGGGGAGCTGTTTTTT

clone_size: -
v_call: TRBV5-1
j_call: TRBJ1-2
d_call: TRBD1
cdr3_aa: CASSTSTGNYGYTF
cdr3_nt: TGCGCCAGCAGCACCTCGACAGGGAACTATGGCTACACCTTC

clone_size: -
v_call: TRBV6-2/TRBV6-3
j_call: TRBJ2-2
d_call: -
cdr3_aa: CASSSKMAVGELFF
cdr3_nt: TGTGCCAGCAGCTCCAAAATGGCCGTCGGGGAGCTGTTTTTT

clone_size: -
v_call: TRBV6-1
j_call: TRBJ2-7
d_call: -
cdr3_aa: CASSETRQYEQYF
cdr3_nt: TGTGCCAGCAGTGAAACCAGGCAATACGAGCAGTACTTC

clone_size: few
v_call: TRBV5-6
j_call: TRBJ2-1
d_call: TRBD2
cdr3_aa: CASSLERGYYNEQFF
cdr3_nt: TGTGCCAGCAGCTTGGAGCGGGGGTACTACAATGAGCAGTTCTTC

clone_size: -
v_call: TRBV9
j_call: TRBJ2-3
d_call: -
cdr3_aa: CASSASGGWTDTQYF
cdr3_nt: TGTGCCAGCAGCGCCTCAGGGGGGTGGACAGATACGCAGTATTTT

clone_size: -
v_call: TRBV7-2
j_call: TRBJ2-2
d_call: -
cdr3_aa: CASSLGGWSNTGELFF
cdr3_nt: TGTGCCAGCAGCCTTGGGGGGTGGTCGAACACCGGGGAGCTGTTTTTT

clone_size: -
v_call: TRBV3-1/TRBV3-2
j_call: TRBJ2-2
d_call: -
cdr3_aa: CASSQDLGAANTGELFF
cdr3_nt: TGTGCCAGCAGCCAAGATCTAGGGGCTGCGAACACCGGGGAGCTGTTTTTT

clone_size: -
v_call: TRBV7-2
j_call: TRBJ1-2
d_call: -
cdr3_aa: CASSSGAGGYGYTF
cdr3_nt: TGTGCCAGCAGCTCCGGAGCGGGAGGCTATGGCTACACCTTC

clone_size: -
v_call: TRBV9
j_call: TRBJ2-2
d_call: -
cdr3_aa: CASSRQATNTGELFF
cdr3_nt: TGTGCCAGCAGTCGACAGGCAACGAACACCGGGGAGCTGTTTTTT

clone_size: -
v_call: TRBV7-3
j_call: TRBJ2-3
d_call: TRBD2
cdr3_aa: CASSILAGGSTDTQYF
cdr3_nt: TGTGCCAGCAGCATTCTAGCGGGGGGGTCCACAGATACGCAGTATTTT

clone_size: -
v_call: TRBV10-3
j_call: TRBJ2-7
d_call: TRBD2
cdr3_aa: CAISGEGVNSYEQYF
cdr3_nt: TGTGCCATCAGTGGGGAGGGCGTCAACTCCTACGAGCAGTACTTC

clone_size: -
v_call: TRBV29-1
j_call: TRBJ2-7
d_call: -
cdr3_aa: CSVSTGKGYEQYF
cdr3_nt: TGCAGCGTTTCCACGGGTAAGGGGTACGAGCAGTACTTC

clone_size: -
v_call: TRBV30
j_call: TRBJ1-1
d_call: TRBD1
cdr3_aa: CAWIAGGNDEAFF
cdr3_nt: TGTGCCTGGATTGCAGGGGGGAATGATGAAGCTTTCTTT

clone_size: -
v_call: TRBV7-2
j_call: TRBJ2-7
d_call: TRBD2
cdr3_aa: CASSLFRAGGTYEQYF
cdr3_nt: TGTGCCAGCAGCTTATTTAGGGCGGGGGGTACCTACGAGCAGTACTTC

clone_size: -
v_call: TRBV9
j_call: TRBJ2-3
d_call: TRBD1
cdr3_aa: CASSQGTGPDTQYF
cdr3_nt: TGTGCCAGCAGCCAAGGGACAGGGCCAGATACGCAGTATTTT

clone_size: -
v_call: TRBV30
j_call: TRBJ2-1
d_call: TRBD2
cdr3_aa: CAWSSSGGPLEQFF
cdr3_nt: TGTGCCTGGAGTTCGTCGGGGGGGCCTCTTGAGCAGTTCTTC

clone_size: -
v_call: TRBV7-2
j_call: TRBJ1-2
d_call: TRBD1
cdr3_aa: CASSPRTTGAGYTF
cdr3_nt: TGTGCCAGCAGCCCAAGAACCACAGGGGCAGGCTACACCTTC

clone_size: -
v_call: TRBV6-5
j_call: TRBJ2-5
d_call: TRBD2
cdr3_aa: CAAGLAGVPETQYF
cdr3_nt: TGTGCCGCTGGACTAGCGGGGGTACCCGAGACCCAGTACTTC

clone_size: -
v_call: TRBV19
j_call: TRBJ1-2
d_call: -
cdr3_aa: CASKEGAVGYTF
cdr3_nt: TGTGCCAGTAAGGAAGGAGCAGTGGGCTACACCTTC

clone_size: -
v_call: TRBV5-1
j_call: TRBJ2-4
d_call: TRBD2
cdr3_aa: CASSSLRGTSGGNIQYF
cdr3_nt: TGCGCCAGCAGCTCCCTACGCGGGACTAGCGGGGGAAACATTCAGTACTTC

clone_size: -
v_call: TRBV19
j_call: TRBJ1-5
d_call: -
cdr3_aa: CASSIGQANQPQHF
cdr3_nt: TGTGCCAGTAGTATAGGACAGGCGAATCAGCCCCAGCATTTT

clone_size: once
v_call: TRBV5-4
j_call: TRBJ2-1
d_call: TRBD2
cdr3_aa: CASSLDSGGPYNEQFF
cdr3_nt: TGTGCCAGCAGCCTAGACAGCGGGGGACCTTACAATGAGCAGTTCTTC

clone_size: -
v_call: TRBV30
j_call: TRBJ1-5
d_call: TRBD1
cdr3_aa: CAWSGGDRSNQPQHF
cdr3_nt: TGTGCCTGGAGTGGAGGGGACAGAAGCAATCAGCCCCAGCATTTT

clone_size: -
v_call: TRBV5-1
j_call: TRBJ2-2
d_call: -
cdr3_aa: CASSLDAAGTGELFF
cdr3_nt: TGCGCCAGCAGCTTGGATGCGGCGGGCACCGGGGAGCTGTTTTTT

clone_size: -
v_call: TRBV19
j_call: TRBJ1-4
d_call: -
cdr3_aa: CASSRTRDNEKLFF
cdr3_nt: TGTGCCAGTAGTAGGACAAGGGATAATGAAAAACTGTTTTTT

clone_size: few
v_call: TRBV3-1/TRBV3-2
j_call: TRBJ2-7
d_call: -
cdr3_aa: CASSPLFDSSYEQYF
cdr3_nt: TGTGCCAGCAGCCCTCTCTTCGACAGCTCCTACGAGCAGTACTTC

clone_size: few
v_call: TRBV18
j_call: TRBJ1-2
d_call: TRBD1
cdr3_aa: CASSPEDRAYGYTF
cdr3_nt: TGTGCCAGCTCACCAGAGGACAGGGCCTATGGCTACACCTTC

clone_size: once
v_call: TRBV6-5
j_call: TRBJ1-4
d_call: -
cdr3_aa: CASSLGGKLFF
cdr3_nt: TGTGCCAGCAGTTTAGGGGGAAAACTGTTTTTT

clone_size: -
v_call: TRBV9
j_call: TRBJ2-5
d_call: -
cdr3_aa: CASSVDPLLAGGETQYF
cdr3_nt: TGTGCCAGCAGCGTAGATCCCCTCCTGGCAGGGGGGGAGACCCAGTACTTC

clone_size: -
v_call: TRBV19
j_call: TRBJ1-1
d_call: -
cdr3_aa: CASSPQLNTEAFF
cdr3_nt: TGTGCCAGTAGTCCCCAATTGAACACTGAAGCTTTCTTT